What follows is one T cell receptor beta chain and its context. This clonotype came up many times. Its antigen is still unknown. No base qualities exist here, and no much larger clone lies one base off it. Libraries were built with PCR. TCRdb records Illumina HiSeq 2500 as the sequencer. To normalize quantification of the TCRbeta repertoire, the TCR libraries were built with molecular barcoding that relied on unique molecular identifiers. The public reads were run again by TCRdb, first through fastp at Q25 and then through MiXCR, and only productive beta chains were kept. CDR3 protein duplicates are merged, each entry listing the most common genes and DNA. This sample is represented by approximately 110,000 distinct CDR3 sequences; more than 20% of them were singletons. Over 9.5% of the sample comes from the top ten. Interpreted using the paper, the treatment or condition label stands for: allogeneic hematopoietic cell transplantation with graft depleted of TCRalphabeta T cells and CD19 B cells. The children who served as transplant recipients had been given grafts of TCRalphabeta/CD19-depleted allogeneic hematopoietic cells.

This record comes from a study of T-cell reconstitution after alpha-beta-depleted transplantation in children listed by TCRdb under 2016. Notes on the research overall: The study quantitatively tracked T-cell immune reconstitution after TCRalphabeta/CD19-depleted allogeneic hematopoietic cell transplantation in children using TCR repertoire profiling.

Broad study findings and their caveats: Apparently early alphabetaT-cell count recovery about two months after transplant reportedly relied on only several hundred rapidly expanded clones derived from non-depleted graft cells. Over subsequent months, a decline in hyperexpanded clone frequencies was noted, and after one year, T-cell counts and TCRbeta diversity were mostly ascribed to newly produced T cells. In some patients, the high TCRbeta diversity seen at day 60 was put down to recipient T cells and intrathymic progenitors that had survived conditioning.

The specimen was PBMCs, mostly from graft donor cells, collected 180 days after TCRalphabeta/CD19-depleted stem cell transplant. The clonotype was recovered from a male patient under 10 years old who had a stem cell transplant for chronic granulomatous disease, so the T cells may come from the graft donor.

The CDR3: CASSKQGANEQFF. The bases read TGTGCCAGCAGCAAACAGGGGGCCAATGAGCAGTTCTTC. The chain was built from TRBV5-6 and TRBJ2-1; 9 central nucleotides agree with TRBD1. The CDR1 and CDR2 encoded by the germline V gene are SGHDT and YYEEEE. From its cysteine to its phenylalanine, the CDR3 spans 13 amino acids. Only the CDR3 portion is preserved as DNA: 39 bases, with reading frame beginning at the first base. Compared with germline, V lacks 4 bases and J lacks 6 bases; bases without a gene match: 2.